This TCR beta chain comes out of a study of CD8 T cells in ankylosing spondylitis. TCR beta libraries were made by quantitative 5'-RACE with molecular barcodes. Using its own MiXCR run on the 5' RACE reads, TCRdb lists one record per CDR3 protein. Of over 700,000 distinct CDR3 sequences listed, about 20% are singletons. About this clonotype: Its antigen is as yet unknown.

Findings and limits, study-wide: Reportedly, disease-linked clones are significantly enriched in ankylosing spondylitis patients' matched synovial fluid. Seemingly characteristic of ankylosing spondylitis blood was a TCR beta motif consisting of about 8 highly homologous variants. As for the disease-linked clones, they showed a CD8+ phenotype and occurred at relatively low frequencies in peripheral blood.

The CDR3 extends over 16 amino acids. Germline lookup yields CDR1 SGHAT and CDR2 FQNNGV. V was cut by 5 bases and J by 0 bases, with 14 bases left in between. Sequencing was carried out using blood, either unsorted or a sorted T cell fraction (not recorded which). The rearrangement uses TRBV11-2 and TRBJ2-1; TRBD1 is a possible D gene (6 bases). This receptor was taken from a male donor with ankylosing spondylitis. CDR3 nucleotide sequence: TGTGCCAGCAGCACTAATGACAGGAGCTCCTACAATGAGCAGTTCTTC. This encodes CASSTNDRSSYNEQFF.